One T cell receptor (beta chain) is described in this entry. Study processing details: Quantification of nucleated cells was approximated via reference gene primer amplification. Using immunoSEQ multiplex PCR, the repertoire was profiled, and TCRdb retains in-frame clones only, with some absent. The V and J calls and clone size come from that table; D and trimming were worked out from the DNA. The profile covers 150,000 or so clones, with 85% to 90% appearing a single time and more than 3% taken by the ten largest. The sample originates from a study of blood T cell repertoires in COVID-19. At the level of the study: The origin of the acute and convalescent COVID-19 samples was the United States, Italy and Spain. From T cells, B-cell-depleted T cells, or PBMCs came the material, which was cDNA or gDNA.

CDR1 LGHDT and CDR2 YNNKEL come from the germline V gene (reference sequence). The CDR3 has 16 residues. V gave up 4 bases and J gave up 4 bases, with 14 bases separating them. This chain joins TRBV3-1 (or the pseudogene TRBV3-2) and TRBJ1-6, with D uncertain. The sample comprised peripheral blood. The sequence was collected from a woman aged 70-85 years with acute or convalescent COVID-19. DNA of the CDR3: TGTGCCAGCAGCCGGTTTGCGGGGATTTATAATTCACCCCTCCACTTT. This encodes CASSRFAGIYNSPLHF.